This T cell receptor beta chain was sequenced during a study of GPR56 and killer-like receptors on CD4 memory cells (dated by TCRdb to the late 2010s). With regard to the full study: It was proposed in the study that human CD4+ memory T-cell differentiation and cytokine production potential are marked by progressive acquisition of KLRB1, KLRG1, GPR56 and then KLRF1. The healthy blood donors were described in the study as age-matched to the liver disease patients, whose median age was about 68 years. Study-level results and caveats: Diversity and similarity analyses were restricted to the 100 most expanded clones per population rather than full repertoires. Clones dominating late populations 4 and 5 were also found in early populations 1 and 2, which the authors took as evidence for linear differentiation. Clonal frequency was low in the marker-negative population and increased progressively along the proposed pathway, with TCRbeta diversity decreasing accordingly. Overlap of TCR repertoires was especially pronounced between late populations 4 and 5, and partly extended to population 3.

Without a recorded count, this clonotype is taken to be medium-sized (0.01 to 0.1%) from its frequency. The antigen it binds to is not known. The sequencer was an Illumina HiSeq 2500. The recombined TCRbeta locus was amplified by a previously published PCR protocol to build sequencing libraries. In the source study's methods: Any read whose average quality score fell below 30 was discarded, and IMSEQ was used to process the reads that remained. Vbeta gene, Jbeta gene and CDR3 amino acid sequence were used to define clonotypes. The Morisita-Horn index, computed on the top 100 expanded clones, was used to measure repertoire overlap between populations. Clonal diversity was assessed with Rényi diversity profiles calculated on the top 100 expanded clones. Based on TCRdb reprocessing of the reads, there is one entry per CDR3 protein sequence, and DNA is missing. The V and J calls and clone size come from TCRdb's table, not from the authors' own analysis. The table of this sample itemizes approximately 3,000 distinct CDR3 sequences. About 3.2% of the sample lies in the top ten.

Before TCRbeta sequencing, fluorescence-activated cell sorting was used to enrich five KLR/GPR56-defined CD4+ populations. To test a linear memory differentiation pathway, TCRbeta repertoires were sequenced from five CD4+ T-cell subsets defined by expression of KLRB1, KLRG1, GPR56 and KLRF1. TCR-sequenced cells came from peripheral blood of healthy control individuals, reported as five donors in the TCRbeta analysis figure. Heparinized peripheral blood was collected, and every sample was processed within one hour of retrieval. Blood was diluted 1:2 in PBS, and peripheral blood mononuclear cells were then isolated from the diluted blood at room temperature by Biocoll density gradient centrifugation. CD4+ T cells were enriched from freshly isolated PBMCs by magnetic sorting with anti-CD4 MicroBeads before flow sorting. A BD FACSAria II was used to sort CD4+ T cells enriched from PBMCs of healthy donors according to marker expression. For surface staining, the researchers used Miltenyi Biotec antibodies: anti-KLRB1 clone 191B8, anti-KLRF1 clone 4A4.D10 and anti-KLRG1 clone REA261.

Via the germline V gene, CDR1 is SGHTA and CDR2 FQGNSA. From its cysteine to its phenylalanine, the CDR3 spans 20 amino acids. Only the protein is available. The V gene is TRBV7-2 and the J gene is TRBJ2-5; with no DNA, the TCRdb D assignment of TRBD2 cannot be verified. Sequenced material: memory CD4+ T cells from blood. This sequence was found in a human donor in good health. CDR3 protein: CASSLASGTSGGAGQETQYF.